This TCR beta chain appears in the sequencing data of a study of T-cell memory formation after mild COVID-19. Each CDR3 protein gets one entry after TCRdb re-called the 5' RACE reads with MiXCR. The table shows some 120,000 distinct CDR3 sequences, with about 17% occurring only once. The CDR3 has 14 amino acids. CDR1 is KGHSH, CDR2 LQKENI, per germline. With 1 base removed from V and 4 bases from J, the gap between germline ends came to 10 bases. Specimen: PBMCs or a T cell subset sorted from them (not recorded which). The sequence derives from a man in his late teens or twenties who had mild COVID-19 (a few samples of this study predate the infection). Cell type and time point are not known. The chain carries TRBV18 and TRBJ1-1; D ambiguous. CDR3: CASSPLGVRTEAFF. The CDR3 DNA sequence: TGTGCCAGCTCACCACTCGGGGTACGCACTGAAGCTTTCTTT. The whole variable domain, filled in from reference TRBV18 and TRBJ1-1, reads NAGVMQNPRHLVRRRGQEARLRCSPMKGHSHVYWYRQLPEEGLKFMVYLQKENIIDESGMPKERFSAEFPKEGPSILRIQQVVRGDSAAYFCASSPLGVRTEAFFGQGTRLTVV.